The present TCR beta chain was sequenced within a study of T-cell reconstitution after alpha-beta-depleted transplantation in children. The CDR3 is 13 residues long. The germline V and J ends were trimmed by 4 bases and 0 bases, with 9 bases remaining between them. Germline V gives CDR1 DFQATT, CDR2 SNEGSKA (reference sequence). This clonotype was seen just once. Unique molecular identifiers were used in preparing the TCRbeta library. One entry per CDR3 protein, called by TCRdb with MiXCR from the PCR reads. The profile shows roughly 200,000 distinct CDR3 sequences, approximately 14% of them singletons.

The chain has TRBV20-1 and TRBJ1-2; D is ambiguous. The sequence came from a human donor who donated a stem cell graft to a child with acute lymphoblastic leukemia. The input for sequencing was PBMCs from the stem cell graft donor, taken from the stem cell graft. CDR3 nucleotide sequence: TGCAGTGCTATTCCGGCAGCTAACTATGGCTACACCTTC. It specifies CSAIPAANYGYTF.